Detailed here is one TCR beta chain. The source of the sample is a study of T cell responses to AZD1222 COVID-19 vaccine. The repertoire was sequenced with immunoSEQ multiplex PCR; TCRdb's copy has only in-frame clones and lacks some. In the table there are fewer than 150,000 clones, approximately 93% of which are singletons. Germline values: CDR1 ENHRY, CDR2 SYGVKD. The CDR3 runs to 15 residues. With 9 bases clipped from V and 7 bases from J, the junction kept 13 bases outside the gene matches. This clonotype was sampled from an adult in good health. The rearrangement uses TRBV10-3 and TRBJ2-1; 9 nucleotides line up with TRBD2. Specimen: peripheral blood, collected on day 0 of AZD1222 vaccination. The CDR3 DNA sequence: TGTGCCATTGGAGGCGGGAGGGGTCGAGGTAATGAGCAGTTCTTC. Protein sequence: CAIGGGRGRGNEQFF.